Shown below are 27 T cell receptor beta chains from a single sample sequenced in a study of T cell repertoires in cytomegalovirus infection. TCRdb re-derived calls from the reads in MiXCR, one entry per CDR3 protein. The table lists some 240,000 distinct CDR3 sequences, over 15% of them singletons. Sequenced input: CD8+ T cells from PBMCs. The receptors were sampled from a human donor in good health (CMV status not recorded). Some clones in this sample may be carry-over from other donors' samples.

This clonotype has ten or more counts. This sequence joins TRBV15 and TRBJ2-7; 8 bases map to TRBD1. The CDR3 consists of 12 residues. J was trimmed by 3 bases and V by 5 bases; bases with no gene match: 0. The germline CDR1 and CDR2 sequences are LNHNV and YYDKDF (reference sequence). CDR3 loop: CATSGQGYEQYF. DNA for the CDR3: TGTGCCACCAGCGGACAGGGCTACGAGCAGTACTTC. Variable domain in full (rest from reference TRBV15 and TRBJ2-7): DAMVIQNPRYQVTQFGKPVTLSCSQTLNHNVMYWYQQKSSQAPKLLFHYYDKDFNNEADTPDNFQSRRPNTSFCFLDIRSPGLGDTAMYLCATSGQGYEQYFGPGTRLTVT.

This clonotype was seen ten or more times. The chain joins TRBV28 to TRBJ1-2; 7 bases line up with TRBD1. Germline CDR1 and CDR2: MDHEN and SYDVKM. V was clipped by 4 bases and J by 7 bases; unmatched bases: 15. The CDR3 runs to 16 residues. The CDR3 sequence is CASSSHWTGPGGGYTF. In nucleotides, the CDR3 is TGTGCCAGCAGTTCTCACTGGACAGGACCGGGAGGTGGCTACACCTTC.

The chain uses TRBV6-6 and TRBJ1-1; D is ambiguous. Trimming left V 0 bases short and J 1 base short, with 12 bases between. This CDR3 comprises 16 residues. Germline V gene data show CDR1 as MNHNY and CDR2 as SVGAGI (reference sequence). In DNA form, the CDR3 reads TGTGCCAGCAGTTACTCGGAGCGGGCCACGAACACTGAAGCTTTCTTT. Amino acids: CASSYSERATNTEAFF.

V gene TRBV7-4 combines with J gene TRBJ2-4; D is tentatively TRBD1 or TRBD2 (6 bases each). Trimming cost V 6 bases and J 9 bases, with 15 bases left between them. The CDR3 is 13 amino acids. Germline-derived CDR1 and CDR2 are SGHVT and SQSDAQ. The CDR3: CASSTKGGGIQYF. CDR3 nucleotides: TGTGCCAGCAGTACAAAAGGGGGAGGCATTCAGTACTTC.

This clonotype was detected only a few times. The genes are TRBV28 and TRBJ1-6, with a tentative D call TRBD1 (5 bases). This CDR3 has 16 residues. V lost 2 bases to trimming and J lost 8 bases, with 16 bases between them. CDR1 is MDHEN, CDR2 SYDVKM, per germline. CDR3 sequence: CASSLRRLGVYSPLHF. For the CDR3, the DNA is TGTGCCAGCAGTTTAAGACGGTTGGGGGTTTATTCACCCCTCCACTTT.

J is TRBJ2-5 and V is TRBV29-1; D ambiguous. CDR3 length equals 12 residues. The V end was cut by 2 bases, the J end by 2 bases, with 6 bases between. CDR1 and CDR2 from the germline V gene are SQVTM and ANQGSEA. The CDR3 reads CSVEPGQETQYF. The CDR3 DNA reads TGCAGCGTTGAACCCGGACAAGAGACCCAGTACTTC.

This clonotype was observed a few times. The chain has TRBV12-5 and TRBJ2-7; D not resolved. Germline CDR1 is LGHNT and CDR2 is FRNRAP. This CDR3 is built from 12 residues. Trimming stripped 5 bases from V and 3 bases from J, with 8 bases between. In DNA, the CDR3 is TGTGCTAGTGGTCCGTTCGGCTACGAGCAGTACTTC. The encoded protein is CASGPFGYEQYF.

The sample holds many counts of this clonotype. This chain connects TRBV7-8 to TRBJ1-4, with 8 nucleotides matching TRBD1. The J segment lost 0 bases and the V segment lost 10 bases, leaving 16 bases of the junction unmatched. This CDR3 has 18 residues. Germline V gives CDR1 SGHVS, CDR2 FQNEAQ. CDR3 residues: CATRKRWTGLATNEKLFF. The CDR3 DNA is TGTGCCACCCGAAAAAGGTGGACAGGGCTTGCAACTAATGAAAAACTGTTTTTT.

The chain employs TRBV7-9 and TRBJ1-3, with a tentative D call TRBD1 (6 bases). Germline CDR1 reads SEHNR; CDR2 reads FQNEAQ (reference sequence). V was pared by 4 bases and J by 0 bases, with 19 bases between. CDR3 length: 18 residues. This CDR3 is CASSSLPGGTSSGNTIYF. The CDR3 region has the DNA TGTGCCAGCAGCTCCCTCCCCGGGGGGACATCCTCTGGAAACACCATATATTTT.

The chain employs TRBV6-5 and TRBJ1-6, with unresolved D. V dropped 0 bases and J dropped 2 bases, with 14 bases sitting between them. The CDR3 is 18 residues long. From germline, CDR1 is MNHEY and CDR2 SVGAGI. DNA of the CDR3: TGTGCCAGCAGTTACTCCACGGACCGCGCCCCCTATAATTCACCCCTCCACTTT. This encodes CASSYSTDRAPYNSPLHF.

This clonotype was seen at least ten times. This sequence joins TRBV12-3 or TRBV12-4 and TRBJ2-7, with TRBD2 matching over 8 bases. This CDR3 contains 14 residues. V lost 5 bases to trimming and J lost 4 bases; unmatched junction nucleotides: 7. In DNA form, the CDR3 reads TGTGCCAGCAGTCCCGGGGGGGAGACTTACGAGCAGTACTTC. Translation: CASSPGGETYEQYF.

This clonotype was seen only a few times. The rearrangement joins TRBV9 to TRBJ1-5; 8 bases match TRBD1. The junction had 9 bases not matched to a gene; V was cut back by 4 bases and J by 6 bases. Looked up from germline, CDR1 is SGDLS and CDR2 is YYNGEE. CDR3 length equals 15 residues. The CDR3 nucleotides are TGTGCCAGCAGCCCCACAGGGGGGATAGGTCAGCCCCAGCATTTT. Its protein product is CASSPTGGIGQPQHF.

In this sample, this clonotype turned up many times. The chain carries TRBV20-1 and TRBJ2-7, with 7 bases fitting TRBD2. Germline V CDR1 and CDR2: DFQATT, SNEGSKA (reference sequence). The CDR3 runs to 12 residues. The J segment lost 4 bases and the V segment lost 3 bases, leaving 3 bases of the junction unmatched. The CDR3 sequence: CSARLAEYEQYF. In DNA, the CDR3 is TGCAGTGCTAGGCTAGCGGAGTACGAGCAGTACTTC.

The V gene is TRBV9, the J gene TRBJ2-1, with 7 nucleotides matching TRBD2. This CDR3 is 16 amino acids long. Trimming at V came to 2 bases and at J to 1 base, leaving 6 bases not matched to a gene. The V gene's germline CDR1 is SGDLS and CDR2 YYNGEE. CDR3 amino acids: CASSVWGGGSYNEQFF. The CDR3 nucleotides read TGTGCCAGCAGCGTGTGGGGCGGGGGTTCCTACAATGAGCAGTTCTTC.

This chain links TRBV20-1 with TRBJ2-2, with D maybe TRBD2 (6 bases). V gave up 2 bases and J gave up 4 bases, with 17 bases separating them. The germline V gene encodes CDR1 DFQATT and CDR2 SNEGSKA (reference sequence). The CDR3 loop spans 16 amino acids. The CDR3, as DNA: TGCAGTGCTAGATCTGCCAGGGACTCGGCCACCGGGGAGCTGTTTTTT. Amino acids: CSARSARDSATGELFF.

This chain links TRBV27 with TRBJ2-7; 11 bases map to TRBD1. Germline V CDR1 and CDR2: MNHEY, SMNVEV (reference sequence). V lost 4 bases to trimming and J lost 3 bases; unmatched junction nucleotides: 2. The CDR3 contains 14 residues. CDR3 loop: CASSWTGGIYEQYF. As DNA, the CDR3 is TGTGCCAGCAGTTGGACAGGGGGCATCTACGAGCAGTACTTC.

This clonotype has only a few counts. The chain is built from TRBV5-1 and TRBJ2-6; D unclear. Germline CDR1 SGHRS, CDR2 YFSETQ. The CDR3 is made up of 18 amino acids. Trimming cost V 0 bases and J 1 base, with 14 bases left between them. DNA for the CDR3: TGCGCCAGCAGCTTGGGGAGTCTTTCGATTTCTGGGGCCAACGTCCTGACTTTC. It translates to CASSLGSLSISGANVLTF.

In this sample, this clonotype turned up many times. The chain employs TRBV12-3 or TRBV12-4 and TRBJ2-3; D is unclear. This CDR3 region has 15 residues. V gave up 5 bases and J gave up 4 bases, with 16 bases separating them. CDR3 amino acids: CASSEPGLQADTQYF. DNA for the CDR3: TGTGCCAGCAGTGAACCGGGTCTCCAGGCAGATACGCAGTATTTT.

This clonotype was recorded a few times. This rearrangement joins TRBV6-6 to TRBJ1-5; no definite D call. Trimming cost V 7 bases and J 5 bases, with 18 bases left between them. Germline CDR1 and CDR2: MNHNY and SVGAGI (reference sequence). This CDR3 contains 15 residues. CDR3: CASTIRPSRHQPQHF. CDR3 in DNA: TGTGCCAGCACCATTCGGCCGTCCAGGCATCAGCCCCAGCATTTT.

The chain links TRBV5-5 to TRBJ1-6; perhaps TRBD1 as D (6 bases). The germline V and J ends were trimmed by 4 bases and 7 bases, with 12 bases remaining between them. The CDR3 is made up of 14 amino acids. CDR1 and CDR2 (germline): SGHKS, YYEKEE (reference sequence). Here the CDR3 reads CASSRRGKNSPLHF. In nucleotides, the CDR3 is TGTGCCAGCAGCCGGAGGGGGAAGAATTCACCCCTCCACTTT. The whole variable domain, remainder taken from reference TRBV5-5 and TRBJ1-6, is DAGVTQSPTHLIKTRGQQVTLRCSPISGHKSVSWYQQVLGQGPQFIFQYYEKEERGRGNFPDRFSARQFPNYSSELNVNALLLGDSALYLCASSRRGKNSPLHFGNGTRLTVT.

This sequence joins TRBV13 and TRBJ2-3; no clear D. The CDR3 covers 14 residues. CDR1 is PRHDT, CDR2 FYEKMQ, per germline (reference sequence). V was pared by 5 bases and J by 1 base, with 10 bases between. CDR3 DNA: TGTGCCAGCAGCCACTCTTGGGGCACAGATACGCAGTATTTT. Translated, it gives CASSHSWGTDTQYF.

This clonotype showed up just a few times. The CDR3 coding sequence is TGTGCCAGCAGCCCCGACAGAGGGCACGAGCAGTACTTC. Translating it yields CASSPDRGHEQYF. This chain uses TRBV12-3 or TRBV12-4 with TRBJ2-7; the D gene could be TRBD1 or TRBD2 (5 bases each). This CDR3 region has 13 residues. V dropped 6 bases and J dropped 5 bases, with 14 bases sitting between them.

This clonotype appeared many times. At one end the junction does not follow the germline gene, possibly because of a read error. The V and J genes are TRBV7-6 and TRBJ1-1, with 7 bases lining up with TRBD1. Germline-derived CDR1 and CDR2 are SGHVS and FNYEAQ. The CDR3 runs 14 residues. The CDR3 sequence is CASSPLSISGTVIF. In nucleotides, the CDR3 is TGTGCCAGCAGCCCACTGTCCATTTCCGGGACAGTGATTTTT.

This clonotype occurred many times. The chain links TRBV7-2 to TRBJ1-2, with 9 bases identical to TRBD1. Germline V gene data show CDR1 as SGHTA and CDR2 as FQGNSA. The V segment lost 5 bases and the J segment 1 base; nucleotides outside the gene matches: 11. The length of the CDR3 is 17 residues. The CDR3 spells CASSSRDRAQINYGYTF. CDR3 bases: TGTGCCAGCAGCAGCCGGGACAGGGCCCAAATTAACTATGGCTACACCTTC.

This chain links TRBV29-1 with TRBJ2-1; D perhaps matches TRBD1 (5 bases). The ends were cut back, 2 bases at V and 1 base at J, with 6 bases in the middle. CDR1 and CDR2 from the germline V gene are SQVTM and ANQGSEA. The CDR3 is 13 amino acids. CDR3 bases: TGCAGCGTTGAAAAGGGGTCCTACAATGAGCAGTTCTTC. This translates into CSVEKGSYNEQFF.

This clonotype was detected ten times or more. The rearrangement uses TRBV5-5 and TRBJ2-1; TRBD2 aligns across 7 bases. V was pared by 0 bases and J by 7 bases, with 7 bases of the junction left unmatched. Germline-derived CDR1 and CDR2 are SGHKS and YYEKEE (reference sequence). This CDR3 is built from 15 residues. The CDR3 DNA follows: TGTGCCAGCAGCTTGGTGGCGGGGGTCCCAAATGAGCAGTTCTTC. Its protein product is CASSLVAGVPNEQFF.

This clonotype was observed a few times. CDR3 loop: CASGLEVGRTSSGNTIYF. The CDR3 DNA sequence: TGTGCTAGTGGTTTGGAAGTAGGCCGAACGAGCTCTGGAAACACCATATATTTT. The V call is TRBV12-5, the J call TRBJ1-3; D is ambiguous. Germline CDR1 LGHNT, CDR2 FRNRAP. The CDR3 consists of 18 residues. Trimming shortened V by 1 base and J by 0 bases, and 16 bases separated the two germline ends.